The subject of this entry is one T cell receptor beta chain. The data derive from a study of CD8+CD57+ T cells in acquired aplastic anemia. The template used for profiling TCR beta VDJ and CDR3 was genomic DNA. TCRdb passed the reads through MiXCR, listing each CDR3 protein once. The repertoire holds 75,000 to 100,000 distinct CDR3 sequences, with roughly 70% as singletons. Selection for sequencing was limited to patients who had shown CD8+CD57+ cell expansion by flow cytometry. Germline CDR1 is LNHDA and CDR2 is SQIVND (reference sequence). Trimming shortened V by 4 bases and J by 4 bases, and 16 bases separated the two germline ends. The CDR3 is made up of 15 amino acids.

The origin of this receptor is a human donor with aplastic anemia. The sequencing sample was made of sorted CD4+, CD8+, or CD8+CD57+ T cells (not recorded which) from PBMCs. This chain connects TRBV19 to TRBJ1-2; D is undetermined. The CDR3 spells CASSKRGSHFYGYTF. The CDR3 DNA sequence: TGTGCCAGTAGTAAGAGAGGATCTCATTTCTATGGCTACACCTTC.